The 3 T cell receptor beta chains given below trace back to one sample, sequenced in a study of shared clonotypes between healthy human individuals. TCRdb keeps only in-frame clones here, not all; method: immunoSEQ multiplex PCR. This table holds roughly 2,000,000 clones, about 95% found once. Selected positively for CCR7 and CD45RO-negative, naive CD8 cells excluded terminally differentiated effector memory CD45RA+ cells. The material sequenced was naive CD8+ T cells sorted from blood. The receptors here all came from a man between 18 and 29 years old in good health.

This chain links TRBV5-4 with TRBJ1-1; D not certain. This CDR3 spans 13 amino acids. Trimming took 3 bases from V and 6 from J, leaving 12 bases between them. Germline lookup yields CDR1 SGHNT and CDR2 YYREEE (reference sequence). CDR3 coding DNA: TGTGCCAGCAGCTCAAGACATTCCGCTGAAGCTTTCTTT. The encoded protein is CASSSRHSAEAFF. The whole variable domain, filled in from reference TRBV5-4 and TRBJ1-1, reads ETGVTQSPTHLIKTRGQQVTLRCSSQSGHNTVSWYQQALGQGPQFIFQYYREEENGRGNFPPRFSGLQFPNYSSELNVNALELDDSALYLCASSSRHSAEAFFGQGTRLTVV.

As to this clone: The same CDR3 can be traced to other DNA sequences in this sample. The V and J genes are TRBV28 and TRBJ2-3, with TRBD1 as a possible D gene (5 bases). Germline V gene lookup returns CDR1 MDHEN and CDR2 SYDVKM. The CDR3 is 13 amino acids. The V end lost 4 bases, the J end lost 0 bases, and 5 bases lay between the germline ends. The DNA for the CDR3 is TGTGCCAGCAGTTGGACAAGCACAGATACGCAGTATTTT. Protein sequence: CASSWTSTDTQYF.

This clone appeared a single time. This chain joins TRBV2 and TRBJ1-3, with unresolved D. Germline V gene lookup returns CDR1 SNHLY and CDR2 FYNNEI. The V end was cut by 5 bases, the J end by 0 bases, with 11 bases between. This CDR3 has 15 residues. CDR3 sequence (DNA): TGTGCCAGCAGTTACACAAGCCTCTCTGGAAACACCATATATTTT. Encoded protein: CASSYTSLSGNTIYF.